The clone carrying this T cell receptor (beta chain) was seen just once. This entry comes from a study of blood T cell repertoires in COVID-19. Produced via immunoSEQ multiplex PCR; TCRdb's table is partial and in-frame only. The sample has over 300,000 clones, approximately 84% seen once. This CDR3 contains 13 residues. The germline gives CDR1 MRHNA, CDR2 SNTAGT. V lost 5 bases and J lost 3; bases outside the gene matches: 0. The clonotype was recovered from a woman aged 18-29 years who had recovered from COVID-19. This chain connects TRBV6-4 to TRBJ2-2; TRBD2 matches 7 bases. Input material: PBMCs or T cells enriched from blood (not recorded which). The CDR3, as DNA: TGTGCCAGCAGTAGCGGGGACACCGGGGAGCTGTTTTTT. Translation gives CASSSGDTGELFF.